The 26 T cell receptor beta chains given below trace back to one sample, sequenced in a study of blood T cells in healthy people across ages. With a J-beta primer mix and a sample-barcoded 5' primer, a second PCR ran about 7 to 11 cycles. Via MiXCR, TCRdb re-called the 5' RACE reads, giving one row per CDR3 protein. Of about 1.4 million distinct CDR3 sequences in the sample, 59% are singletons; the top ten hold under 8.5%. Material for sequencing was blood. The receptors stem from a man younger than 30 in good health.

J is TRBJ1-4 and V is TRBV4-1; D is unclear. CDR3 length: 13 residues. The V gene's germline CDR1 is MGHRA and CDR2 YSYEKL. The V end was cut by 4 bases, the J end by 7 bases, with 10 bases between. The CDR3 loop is CASSPIMGEKLFF. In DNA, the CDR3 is TGCGCCAGCAGCCCGATTATGGGTGAAAAACTGTTTTTT.

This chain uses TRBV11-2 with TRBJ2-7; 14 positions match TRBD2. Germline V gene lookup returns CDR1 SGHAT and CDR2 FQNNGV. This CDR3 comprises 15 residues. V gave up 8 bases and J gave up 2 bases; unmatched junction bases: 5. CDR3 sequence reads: CASGLAGGSTYEQYF. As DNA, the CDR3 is TGTGCCAGCGGACTAGCGGGAGGCTCGACCTACGAGCAGTACTTC.

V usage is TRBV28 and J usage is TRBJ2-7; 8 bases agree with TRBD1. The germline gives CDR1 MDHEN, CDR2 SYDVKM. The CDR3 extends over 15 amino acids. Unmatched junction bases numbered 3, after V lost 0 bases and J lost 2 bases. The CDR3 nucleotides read TGTGCCAGCAGTTTATGGGCAGGGGGCCCCTACGAGCAGTACTTC. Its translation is CASSLWAGGPYEQYF.

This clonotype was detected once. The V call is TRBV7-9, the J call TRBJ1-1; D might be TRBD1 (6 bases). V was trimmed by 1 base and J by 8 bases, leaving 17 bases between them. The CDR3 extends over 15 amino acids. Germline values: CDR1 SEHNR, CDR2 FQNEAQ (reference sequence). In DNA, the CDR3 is TGTGCCAGCAGCTTAGAGGTATCGGCAGGGGAAGAAGCTTTCTTT. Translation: CASSLEVSAGEEAFF.

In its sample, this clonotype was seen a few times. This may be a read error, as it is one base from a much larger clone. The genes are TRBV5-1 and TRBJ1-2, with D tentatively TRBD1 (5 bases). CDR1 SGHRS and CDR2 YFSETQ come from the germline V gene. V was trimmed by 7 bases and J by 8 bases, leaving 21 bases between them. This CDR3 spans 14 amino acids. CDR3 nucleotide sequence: TGCGCCAGCCGATCTCCGGGACCCCCACGGGGCTACACCTTC. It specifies CASRSPGPPRGYTF.

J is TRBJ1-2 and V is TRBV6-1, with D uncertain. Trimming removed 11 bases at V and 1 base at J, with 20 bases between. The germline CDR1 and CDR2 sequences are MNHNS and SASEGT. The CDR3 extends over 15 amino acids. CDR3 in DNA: TGTGCCGGCACATCCGGACGGCGGAATAACTATGGCTACACCTTC. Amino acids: CAGTSGRRNNYGYTF.

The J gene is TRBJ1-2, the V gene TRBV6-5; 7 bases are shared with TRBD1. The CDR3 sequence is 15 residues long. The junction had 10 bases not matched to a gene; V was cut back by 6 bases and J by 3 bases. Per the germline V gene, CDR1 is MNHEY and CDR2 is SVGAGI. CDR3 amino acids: CASRIQGPGDYGYTF. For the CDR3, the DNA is TGTGCCAGCAGAATACAGGGGCCGGGGGACTATGGCTACACCTTC.

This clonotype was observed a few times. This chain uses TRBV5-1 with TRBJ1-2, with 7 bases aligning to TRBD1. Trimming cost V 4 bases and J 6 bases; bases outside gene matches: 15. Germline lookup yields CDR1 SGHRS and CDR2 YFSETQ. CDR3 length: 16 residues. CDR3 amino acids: CASSPQPGQPGDGYTF. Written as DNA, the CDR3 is TGCGCCAGCAGCCCACAACCGGGACAGCCAGGGGATGGCTACACCTTC.

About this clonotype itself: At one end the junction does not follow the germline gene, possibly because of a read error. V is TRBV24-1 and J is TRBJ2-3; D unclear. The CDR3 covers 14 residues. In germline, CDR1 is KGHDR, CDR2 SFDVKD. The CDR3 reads CAASDPSTTDTQYF. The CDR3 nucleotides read TGTGCCGCCAGTGACCCGAGTACCACAGATACGCAGTATTTT.

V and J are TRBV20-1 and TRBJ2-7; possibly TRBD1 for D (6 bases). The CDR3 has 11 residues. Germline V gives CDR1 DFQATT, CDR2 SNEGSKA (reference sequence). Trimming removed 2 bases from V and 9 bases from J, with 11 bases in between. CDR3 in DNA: TGCAGTGCTAGACGCCGACAGGCGCAGTACTTC. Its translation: CSARRRQAQYF.

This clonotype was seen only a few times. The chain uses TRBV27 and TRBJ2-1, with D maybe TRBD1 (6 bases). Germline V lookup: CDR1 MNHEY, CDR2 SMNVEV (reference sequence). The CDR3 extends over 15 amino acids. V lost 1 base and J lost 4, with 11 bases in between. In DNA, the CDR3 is TGTGCCAGCAGTTTATGGGCAGGGGAGTACAATGAGCAGTTCTTC. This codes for CASSLWAGEYNEQFF.

The CDR3 spells CSVGRSTDTQYF. CDR3 in DNA: TGCAGTGTAGGACGAAGCACAGATACGCAGTATTTT. The rearrangement links TRBV20-1 to TRBJ2-3; D gene ambiguous. This CDR3 has 12 residues. Trimming took 7 bases from V and 0 from J, leaving 8 bases between them. The germline CDR1 and CDR2 sequences are DFQATT and SNEGSKA (reference sequence).

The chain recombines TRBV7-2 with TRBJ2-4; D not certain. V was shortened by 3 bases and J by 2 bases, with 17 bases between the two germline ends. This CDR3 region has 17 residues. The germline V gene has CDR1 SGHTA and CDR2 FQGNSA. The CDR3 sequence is CASSLTKGGVTKNIQYF. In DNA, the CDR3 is TGTGCCAGCAGCTTGACCAAAGGCGGAGTAACCAAAAACATTCAGTACTTC.

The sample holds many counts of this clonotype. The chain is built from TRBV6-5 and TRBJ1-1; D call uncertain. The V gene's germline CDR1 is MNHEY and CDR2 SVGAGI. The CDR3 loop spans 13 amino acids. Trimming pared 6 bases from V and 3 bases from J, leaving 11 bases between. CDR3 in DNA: TGTGCCAGCAGACCCGGGCCCCACACTGAAGCTTTCTTT. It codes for CASRPGPHTEAFF.

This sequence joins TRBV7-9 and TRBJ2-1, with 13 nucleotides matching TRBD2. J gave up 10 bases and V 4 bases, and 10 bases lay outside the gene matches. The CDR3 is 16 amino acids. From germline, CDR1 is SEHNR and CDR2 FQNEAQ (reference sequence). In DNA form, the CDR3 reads TGTGCCAGCAGCTCCCGGACTAGCGGGAGTTGGGGAGAGCAGTTCTTC. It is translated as CASSSRTSGSWGEQFF.

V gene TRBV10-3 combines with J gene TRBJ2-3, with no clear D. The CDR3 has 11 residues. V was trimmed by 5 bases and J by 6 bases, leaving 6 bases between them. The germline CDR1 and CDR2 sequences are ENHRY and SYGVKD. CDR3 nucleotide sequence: TGTGCCATCAGTAACGAGGATACGCAGTATTTT. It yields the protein CAISNEDTQYF.

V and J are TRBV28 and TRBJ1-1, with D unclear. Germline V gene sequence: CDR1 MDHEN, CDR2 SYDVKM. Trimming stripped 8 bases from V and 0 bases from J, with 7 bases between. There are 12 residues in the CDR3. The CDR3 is CASYGMNTEAFF. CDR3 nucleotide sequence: TGTGCCAGCTACGGAATGAACACTGAAGCTTTCTTT.

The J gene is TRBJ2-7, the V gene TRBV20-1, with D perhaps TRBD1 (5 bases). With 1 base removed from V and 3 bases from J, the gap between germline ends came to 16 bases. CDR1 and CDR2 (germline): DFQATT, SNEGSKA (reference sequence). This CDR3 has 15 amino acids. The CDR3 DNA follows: TGCAGTGCTAGAGGGGGCTCACTTCTGGACTACGAGCAGTACTTC. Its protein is CSARGGSLLDYEQYF.

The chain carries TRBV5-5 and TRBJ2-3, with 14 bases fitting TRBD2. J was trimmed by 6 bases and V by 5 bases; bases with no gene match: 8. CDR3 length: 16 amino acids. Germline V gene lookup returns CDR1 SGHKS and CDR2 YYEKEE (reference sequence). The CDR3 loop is CASRSGLAGVLDTQYF. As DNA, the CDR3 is TGTGCCAGCAGGTCGGGACTAGCGGGAGTATTGGATACGCAGTATTTT.

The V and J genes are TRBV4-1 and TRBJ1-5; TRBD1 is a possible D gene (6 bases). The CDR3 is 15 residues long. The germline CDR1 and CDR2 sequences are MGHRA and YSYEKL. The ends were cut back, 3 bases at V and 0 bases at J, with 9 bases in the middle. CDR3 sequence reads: CASSQSGASNQPQHF. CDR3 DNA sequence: TGCGCCAGCAGCCAGTCAGGGGCTAGCAATCAGCCCCAGCATTTT.

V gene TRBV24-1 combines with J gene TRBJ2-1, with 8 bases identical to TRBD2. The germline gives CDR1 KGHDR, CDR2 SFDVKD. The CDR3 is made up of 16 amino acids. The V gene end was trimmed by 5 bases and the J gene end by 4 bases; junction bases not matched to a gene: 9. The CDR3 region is CATSVGGAGEYNEQFF. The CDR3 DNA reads TGTGCCACCAGTGTTGGTGGAGCGGGGGAATACAATGAGCAGTTCTTC.

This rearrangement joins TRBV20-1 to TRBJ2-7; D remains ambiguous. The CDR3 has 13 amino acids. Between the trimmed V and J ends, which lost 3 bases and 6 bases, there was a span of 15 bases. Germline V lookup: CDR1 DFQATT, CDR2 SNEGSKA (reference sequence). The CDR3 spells CSASLRPDLEQYF. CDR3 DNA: TGCAGTGCTAGTCTTAGGCCCGACCTCGAGCAGTACTTC.

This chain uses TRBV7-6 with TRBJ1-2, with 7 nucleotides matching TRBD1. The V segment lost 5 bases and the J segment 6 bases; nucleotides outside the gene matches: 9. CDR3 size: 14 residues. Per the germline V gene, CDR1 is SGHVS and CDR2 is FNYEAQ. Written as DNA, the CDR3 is TGTGCCAGCAGCCTGGGCGACAGGGACCATGGCTACACCTTC. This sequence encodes CASSLGDRDHGYTF.

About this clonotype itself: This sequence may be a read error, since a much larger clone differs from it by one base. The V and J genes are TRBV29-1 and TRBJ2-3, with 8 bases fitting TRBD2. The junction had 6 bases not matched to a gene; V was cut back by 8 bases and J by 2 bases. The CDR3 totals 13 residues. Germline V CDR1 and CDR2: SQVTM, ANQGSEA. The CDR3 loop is CSLGTRVTDTQYF. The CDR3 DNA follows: TGCAGCTTGGGGACTAGAGTCACAGATACGCAGTATTTT.

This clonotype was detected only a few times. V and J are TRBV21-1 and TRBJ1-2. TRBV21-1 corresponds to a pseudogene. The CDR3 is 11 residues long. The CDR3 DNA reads TGTGCCAGCAGCAAAGTAGAAGGCTACACCTTC. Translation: CASSKVEGYTF.

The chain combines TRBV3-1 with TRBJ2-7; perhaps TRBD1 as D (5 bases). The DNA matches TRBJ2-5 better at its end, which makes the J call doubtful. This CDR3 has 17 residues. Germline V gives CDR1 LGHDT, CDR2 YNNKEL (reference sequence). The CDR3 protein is CASSQLHRGSFQETQYF. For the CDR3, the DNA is TGTGCCAGCAGCCAACTCCATAGGGGATCGTTCCAAGAGACCCAGTACTTC.